The 29 T cell receptor beta chains in this list originate from one sample, sequenced in a study of T-cell reconstitution after alpha-beta-depleted transplantation in children. Library preparation (for TCRbeta) was performed with unique molecular identifiers. TCRdb called the PCR reads again in MiXCR, with one record for every CDR3 protein. Of a few hundred thousand distinct CDR3 sequences listed, approximately 42% are singletons. The specimen comprised PBMCs, sampled before TCRalphabeta/CD19-depleted stem cell transplant. The source is a girl aged 2-10 years with aplastic anemia, due to receive a stem cell transplant.

This clonotype turned up a few times. This rearrangement joins TRBV7-9 to TRBJ1-4; 8 bases fit TRBD1. V shed 5 bases and J 7 bases; nucleotides not matched to a gene: 12. The CDR3 has 16 residues. Germline assignment: CDR1 SEHNR and CDR2 FQNEAQ (reference sequence). CDR3 nucleotides: TGTGCCAGCAGCCCTCCGAAAGCAGGGGGCTCTGAAAAACTGTTTTTT. Translating gives CASSPPKAGGSEKLFF.

This clonotype was observed a handful of times. The chain recombines TRBV20-1 with TRBJ2-5, with TRBD2 matching over 7 bases. The germline V gene has CDR1 DFQATT and CDR2 SNEGSKA (reference sequence). Trimming removed 3 bases from V and 3 bases from J; junction bases left unmatched: 4. CDR3 size: 13 residues. The CDR3, as DNA: TGCAGTGCTAGCGGGGGACTAAAAGAGACCCAGTACTTC. It is translated as CSASGGLKETQYF.

This clonotype was detected ten times or more. The chain has TRBV28 and TRBJ2-1; D is possibly TRBD1 (6 bases). The CDR3 extends over 14 amino acids. The germline V gene has CDR1 MDHEN and CDR2 SYDVKM. The V and J ends lost 5 bases and 0 bases respectively, with 8 bases between them. CDR3 nucleotide sequence: TGTGCCAGCAGTATGGACAGCTCCTACAATGAGCAGTTCTTC. It translates to CASSMDSSYNEQFF.

The chain employs TRBV5-1 and TRBJ1-1; D ambiguous. CDR1 and CDR2 (germline): SGHRS, YFSETQ. This CDR3 has 14 residues. Trimming cost V 5 bases and J 1 base, with 12 bases left between them. The CDR3 here is CASRKPDGNTEAFF. As DNA, the CDR3 is TGCGCCAGCAGGAAACCCGACGGGAACACTGAAGCTTTCTTT. The full variable domain, rest sourced from reference TRBV5-1 and TRBJ1-1, is KAGVTQTPRYLIKTRGQQVTLSCSPISGHRSVSWYQQTPGQGLQFLFEYFSETQRNKGNFPGRFSGRQFSNSRSEMNVSTLELGDSALYLCASRKPDGNTEAFFGQGTRLTVV.

This clonotype was seen many times. This chain links TRBV4-1 with TRBJ2-7; 11 positions agree with TRBD2. The CDR3 is 16 residues long. J lost 4 bases, V lost 4 bases, and 9 bases had no gene match. Germline V gene sequence: CDR1 MGHRA, CDR2 YSYEKL. The CDR3 region is CASSPTGTSGRYEQYF. The CDR3 DNA sequence: TGCGCCAGCAGCCCGACCGGGACTAGCGGACGATACGAGCAGTACTTC.

V and J are TRBV29-1 and TRBJ2-1, with 7 bases aligning to TRBD2. Per germline, CDR1 SQVTM and CDR2 ANQGSEA. V lost 5 bases and J lost 10; bases outside the gene matches: 8. This CDR3 comprises 12 residues. CDR3 sequence reads: CSVPRLAGEQFF. CDR3 DNA: TGCAGCGTTCCCAGACTAGCTGGGGAGCAGTTCTTC.

The chain is built from TRBV28 and TRBJ1-2; D is uncertain. V was pared by 3 bases and J by 2 bases, with 16 bases between. This CDR3 spans 16 amino acids. In germline, CDR1 is MDHEN, CDR2 SYDVKM. The CDR3: CASSLGSRQRNYGYTF. CDR3 nucleotide sequence: TGTGCCAGCAGTTTGGGATCACGACAAAGAAACTATGGCTACACCTTC.

This clonotype was counted only a few times. This rearrangement joins TRBV20-1 to TRBJ2-7; D may be TRBD1 (6 bases). The CDR3 has 12 residues. The V and J ends lost 6 bases and 7 bases respectively, with 16 bases between them. Germline V gives CDR1 DFQATT, CDR2 SNEGSKA (reference sequence). The CDR3 protein is CSAGQCPREQYF. The CDR3 DNA sequence: TGCAGTGCCGGACAGTGCCCACGGGAGCAGTACTTC.

This CDR3 reads CASGLVPLGGSSYNEQFF. CDR3 in DNA: TGTGCTAGTGGTTTGGTACCATTAGGGGGGAGCTCCTACAATGAGCAGTTCTTC. V gene TRBV12-5 combines with J gene TRBJ2-1; D tentatively fits TRBD1 or TRBD2 (6 bases each). The CDR3 is 18 amino acids. Germline V lookup: CDR1 LGHNT, CDR2 FRNRAP. Trimming took 0 bases from V and 0 from J, leaving 15 bases between them.

The genes are TRBV20-1 and TRBJ1-4; a possible D gene is TRBD1 (6 bases). The CDR3 spans 14 residues. CDR1 and CDR2 (germline): DFQATT, SNEGSKA (reference sequence). V was clipped by 6 bases and J by 8 bases, with 19 bases between them. The CDR3 spells CSALLGGVGEKLFF. The CDR3 DNA follows: TGCAGTGCCCTGCTGGGGGGCGTCGGCGAAAAACTGTTTTTT.

This clonotype was counted between two and nine times. The chain combines TRBV28 with TRBJ1-1; no firm D call. The CDR3 totals 13 residues. Trimming took 7 bases from V and 4 from J, leaving 13 bases between them. Germline lookup yields CDR1 MDHEN and CDR2 SYDVKM. This chain's CDR3 is CASTLRVATEAFF. CDR3 DNA: TGTGCCAGCACCCTTAGGGTGGCCACTGAAGCTTTCTTT.

CDR3 in amino acids: CSARLDGAPSYEQYF. The DNA for the CDR3 is TGCAGTGCTAGACTAGACGGGGCTCCCTCCTACGAGCAGTACTTC. This chain connects TRBV20-1 to TRBJ2-7; either TRBD1 or TRBD2 may supply D (5 bases each). The CDR3 loop spans 15 amino acids. The germline V gene encodes CDR1 DFQATT and CDR2 SNEGSKA (reference sequence). Trimming removed 2 bases from V and 0 bases from J, with 14 bases in between.

This clonotype was counted many times. This chain joins TRBV5-4 and TRBJ1-2, with D uncertain. The germline CDR1 and CDR2 sequences are SGHNT and YYREEE (reference sequence). Trimming removed 1 base at V and 3 bases at J, with 1 base between. CDR3 size: 11 residues. CDR3 region: CASSLHYGYTF. The CDR3 DNA follows: TGTGCCAGCAGCTTGCACTATGGCTACACCTTC.

This clonotype was seen a few times. Written as DNA, the CDR3 is TGCAGTGCTAGAGATCCCTGGGGGACCCAGTACTTC. This sequence encodes CSARDPWGTQYF. The rearrangement links TRBV20-1 to TRBJ2-5, with D uncertain. Germline-derived CDR1 and CDR2 are DFQATT and SNEGSKA (reference sequence). The V end was cut by 0 bases, the J end by 7 bases, with 9 bases between. CDR3 length equals 12 residues.

The chain is built from TRBV6-1 and TRBJ1-5; 8 bases agree with TRBD1. With V trimmed by 1 base and J by 6 bases, 5 bases remained unmatched. The length of the CDR3 is 15 residues. Germline V gives CDR1 MNHNS, CDR2 SASEGT. In DNA, the CDR3 is TGTGCCAGCAGTGAAGGCTGGACAGGGACTCAGCCCCAGCATTTT. Its translation is CASSEGWTGTQPQHF.

This clonotype has only one observation. The chain is built from TRBV20-1 and TRBJ2-7; 10 bases align to TRBD2. The CDR3 consists of 14 residues. Per the germline V gene, CDR1 is DFQATT and CDR2 is SNEGSKA (reference sequence). The ends lost 5 bases at V and 2 bases at J; junction bases unmatched: 6. As DNA, the CDR3 is TGCAGTGCTGAGAGGACTAGCGGAACCTACGAGCAGTACTTC. Its translation: CSAERTSGTYEQYF.

This clonotype appeared a few times. The J gene is TRBJ2-1, the V gene TRBV11-1, with D possibly matching TRBD1 (5 bases). The V and J ends lost 3 bases and 12 bases respectively, with 9 bases between them. The CDR3 has 11 amino acids. The germline gives CDR1 SGHAT, CDR2 FQDESV (reference sequence). CDR3 DNA: TGTGCCAGCAGCTTTGAAAGGGGGCAGTTCTTC. Protein: CASSFERGQFF. Filled out from reference TRBV11-1 and TRBJ2-1, the complete variable domain reads EAEVAQSPRYKITEKSQAVAFWCDPISGHATLYWYRQILGQGPELLVQFQDESVVDDSQLPKDRFSAERLKGVDSTLKIQPAELGDSAMYLCASSFERGQFFGPGTRLTVL.

This clonotype was recorded a few times. The chain is built from TRBV29-1 and TRBJ2-3, with D possibly matching TRBD2 (7 bases). CDR3 length equals 16 residues. Trimming took off 5 bases at V and 1 base at J, with 19 bases between the two ends. The V gene's germline CDR1 is SQVTM and CDR2 ANQGSEA. CDR3 loop: CSVRRIGGGGTDTQYF. The CDR3 DNA is TGCAGCGTTAGAAGGATAGGGGGAGGGGGCACAGATACGCAGTATTTT.

This chain connects TRBV29-1 to TRBJ2-1; D uncertain. V dropped 6 bases and J dropped 4 bases, with 10 bases sitting between them. Germline CDR1 and CDR2: SQVTM and ANQGSEA. The CDR3 sequence is 12 residues long. Written as DNA, the CDR3 is TGCAGCGTCCAGGCCAGTTACAATGAGCAGTTCTTC. It codes for CSVQASYNEQFF.

The V call is TRBV7-8, the J call TRBJ2-4, with 9 bases fitting TRBD1. This CDR3 is 18 amino acids long. V trimming: 5 bases; J trimming: 0 bases; junction bases outside the gene matches: 11. Germline V gives CDR1 SGHVS, CDR2 FQNEAQ. The CDR3 DNA follows: TGTGCCAGCAGCCTCCGGGACAGGGACTCCATAGCCAAAAACATTCAGTACTTC. Protein product: CASSLRDRDSIAKNIQYF.

The chain has TRBV24-1 and TRBJ2-7; no clear D gene. The germline V gene has CDR1 KGHDR and CDR2 SFDVKD. The CDR3 extends over 13 amino acids. Trimming left V 4 bases short and J 0 bases short, with 6 bases between. DNA of the CDR3: TGTGCCACCAGTGACCCATACTCCTACGAGCAGTACTTC. Amino acid sequence: CATSDPYSYEQYF.

This clonotype has at least ten counts. This sequence joins TRBV6-5 and TRBJ1-5, with a possible D match to TRBD1 (6 bases). In germline, CDR1 is MNHEY, CDR2 SVGAGI. V was shortened by 3 bases and J by 6 bases, with 12 bases between the two germline ends. The CDR3 contains 14 residues. Here the CDR3 reads CASSYAGGGQPQHF. In nucleotides, the CDR3 is TGTGCCAGCAGTTATGCGGGGGGCGGTCAGCCCCAGCATTTT.

This clonotype was seen more than once but under ten times. J is TRBJ2-3 and V is TRBV28; D remains unclear. V lost 6 bases, J lost 0 bases, and 10 bases lay in between. The germline V gene encodes CDR1 MDHEN and CDR2 SYDVKM. The CDR3 consists of 14 residues. The CDR3 nucleotides read TGTGCCAGCAGACATCCGGAGAGCACAGATACGCAGTATTTT. Protein sequence: CASRHPESTDTQYF.

The chain links TRBV12-3 or TRBV12-4 to TRBJ1-1, with TRBD1 matching over 7 bases. V lost 2 bases, J lost 5 bases, and 5 bases stayed unmatched. The CDR3 consists of 14 residues. The CDR3 bases are TGTGCCAGCAGTTTACGAGACAGGGAAACTGAAGCTTTCTTT. This sequence encodes CASSLRDRETEAFF.

This clonotype was counted a few times. In nucleotides, the CDR3 is TGTGCCACCAGCAGACCAGGACTAGCGGGAGAACGAGATACGCAGTATTTT. Its translation: CATSRPGLAGERDTQYF. The V and J genes are TRBV15 and TRBJ2-3, with 13 bases aligning to TRBD2. The V gene's germline CDR1 is LNHNV and CDR2 YYDKDF (reference sequence). The trim removed 2 bases at V and 5 bases at J, leaving 7 bases unmatched. The CDR3 covers 17 residues.

The CDR3: CAITGVGTGGSGANVLTF. The CDR3 DNA reads TGTGCCATCACCGGGGTCGGGACAGGGGGCTCTGGGGCCAACGTCCTGACTTTC. The chain couples TRBV10-3 to TRBJ2-6; 11 nucleotides match TRBD1. The trim removed 7 bases at V and 0 bases at J, leaving 8 bases unmatched. The CDR3 extends over 18 amino acids. The germline gives CDR1 ENHRY, CDR2 SYGVKD.

This clonotype has a single count. The J gene is TRBJ2-2, the V gene TRBV20-1, with 10 bases matching TRBD1. The CDR3 sequence is 14 residues long. Germline trimming cut 5 bases from V and 4 bases from J; bases unmatched to any gene: 4. Germline V CDR1 and CDR2: DFQATT, SNEGSKA (reference sequence). The DNA of the CDR3 is TGCAGTGCTCTCTGGACAGGGGGCACCGGGGAGCTGTTTTTT. The encoded protein is CSALWTGGTGELFF.

The CDR3 sequence is CSVDWRQETQYF. In nucleotides, the CDR3 is TGCAGCGTTGATTGGCGACAAGAGACCCAGTACTTC. The V call is TRBV29-1, the J call TRBJ2-5; D call uncertain. There are 12 residues in the CDR3. The germline V gene encodes CDR1 SQVTM and CDR2 ANQGSEA. V shed 3 bases and J shed 2 bases, with 7 bases lying between them.

This clonotype was observed at least ten times. The J gene is TRBJ1-1, the V gene TRBV5-6; 7 bases line up with TRBD1. The germline gives CDR1 SGHDT, CDR2 YYEEEE. J was trimmed by 8 bases and V by 4 bases; bases with no gene match: 11. The CDR3 has 14 amino acids. The CDR3 loop is CASSRRSGTEEAFF. In DNA form, the CDR3 reads TGTGCCAGCAGCAGACGCTCCGGGACAGAAGAAGCTTTCTTT.